Reported below is one T cell receptor (beta chain). The antigen remains undetermined. The CDR3 length is 19 residues. Germline CDR1 KGHDR, CDR2 SFDVKD. This record comes from a study of blood T cells in healthy people across ages. Overall study: In model experiments, template switching was able to capture about one barcoded beta molecule for every two T cells that were present. Whole-study results and caveats: Whereas aged donors had fewer naive CD4+ cells, long-lived donors had more of them and higher diversity.

The study isolated at least 7 million PBMCs from each sample. Together with a sample-barcoded 5' primer, a J-beta primer mix was included in a second PCR lasting roughly 6 to 12 cycles. Each of the samples gave a minimum of 2.5 million paired-end reads that contained CDR3. MiXCR, applied by TCRdb to the 5' RACE reads, yields one record per CDR3 protein. Of 250,000 to 300,000 distinct CDR3 sequences listed, around 29% are singletons. J is TRBJ2-5 and V is TRBV24-1, with a possible D match to TRBD1 (6 bases). The J call may not be correct, given that the DNA end is closer to TRBJ2-1. The sample taken for sequencing was blood. The sequence derives from a woman in her 70s in good health. DNA for the CDR3: TGTGCCACCAGTGATTTGAAGGGAAGACAGGCCTCTAGCTACAATGAGCAGTTCTTC. Translated, it gives CATSDLKGRQASSYNEQFF.